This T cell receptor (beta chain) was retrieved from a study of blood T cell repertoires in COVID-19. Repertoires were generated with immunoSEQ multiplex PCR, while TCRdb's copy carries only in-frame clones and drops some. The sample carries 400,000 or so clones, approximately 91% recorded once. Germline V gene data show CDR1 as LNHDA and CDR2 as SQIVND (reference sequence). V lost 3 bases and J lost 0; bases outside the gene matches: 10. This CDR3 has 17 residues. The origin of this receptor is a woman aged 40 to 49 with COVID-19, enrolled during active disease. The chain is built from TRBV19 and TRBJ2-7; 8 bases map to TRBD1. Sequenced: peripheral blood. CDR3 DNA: TGTGCCAGTAGTATGAGGACAGGGAGGAACCTCTCCTACGAGCAGTACTTC. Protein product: CASSMRTGRNLSYEQYF.